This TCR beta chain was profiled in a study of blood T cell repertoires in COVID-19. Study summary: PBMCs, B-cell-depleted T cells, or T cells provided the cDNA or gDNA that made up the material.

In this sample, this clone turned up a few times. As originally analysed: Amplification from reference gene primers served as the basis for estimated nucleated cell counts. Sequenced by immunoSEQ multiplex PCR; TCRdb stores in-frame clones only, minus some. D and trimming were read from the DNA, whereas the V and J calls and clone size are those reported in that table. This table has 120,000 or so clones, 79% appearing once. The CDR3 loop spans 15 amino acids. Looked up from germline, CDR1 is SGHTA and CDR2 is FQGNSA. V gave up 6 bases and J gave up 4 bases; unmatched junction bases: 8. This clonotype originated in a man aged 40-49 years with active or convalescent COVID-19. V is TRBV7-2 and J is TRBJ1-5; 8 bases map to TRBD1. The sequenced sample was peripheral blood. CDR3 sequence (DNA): TGTGCCAGCAGTTCCAGAACAGGGGGGAATCAGCCCCAGCATTTT. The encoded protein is CASSSRTGGNQPQHF.